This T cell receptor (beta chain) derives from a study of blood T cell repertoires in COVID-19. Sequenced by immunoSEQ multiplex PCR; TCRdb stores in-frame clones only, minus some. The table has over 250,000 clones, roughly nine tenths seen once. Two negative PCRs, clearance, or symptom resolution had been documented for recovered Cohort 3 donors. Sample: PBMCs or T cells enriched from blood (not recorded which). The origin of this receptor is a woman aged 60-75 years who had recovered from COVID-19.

Here the CDR3 DNA reads TGCGCCAGCACTAGCGGGGGTGGCACAGATACGCAGTATTTT. Residues: CASTSGGGTDTQYF. The chain joins TRBV5-1 to TRBJ2-3; 10 positions match TRBD2. The germline gives CDR1 SGHRS, CDR2 YFSETQ. V lost 6 bases to trimming and J lost 1 base; unmatched junction nucleotides: 2. The CDR3 consists of 14 residues.